This TCR beta chain was sequenced during a study of cytomegalovirus exposure and HLA in healthy donors. As for this clone: As yet, its antigen is unknown.

The primer mix had 60 Vbeta and 13 Jbeta primers. Clones were sequenced by immunoSEQ multiplex PCR, and TCRdb holds only the in-frame ones, with some missing. This table holds around 150,000 clones, around 86% found once. Deletions cut 2 bases from V and 0 bases from J, with 7 bases between. The CDR3 runs 15 residues. Per the germline V gene, CDR1 is LGHNA and CDR2 is YNFKEQ. Whole-study results and caveats: Across donors, sequencing depth was assumed by presence/absence analyses to be roughly uniform. Later analysis identified several of the most significant clusters that appeared linked to common viral pathogens. According to reports, the classifier identified cytomegalovirus status with high specificity and sensitivity.

This sequence joins TRBV4-2 and TRBJ2-2, with D maybe TRBD2 (5 bases). The sample consisted of PBMCs. The clonotype originates from a human donor in good health. The CDR3, as DNA: TGTGCCAGCAGCCAACCGGGGACGAACACCGGGGAGCTGTTTTTT. Translating gives CASSQPGTNTGELFF.